This TCR beta chain was captured in a study of Ad26.COV2.S vaccination and SARS-CoV-2 variants. Looking at the study overall: Participants got Ad26.COV2.S intramuscularly, once or twice 56 days apart.

Regarding treatment: around 19 received Ad26.COV2.S at low or high dose, single or two shots; 5 received placebo; per-sample allocation not given. It was on day 63 after the first vaccine or placebo injection that samples were taken. Germline V lookup: CDR1 SGHNT, CDR2 YYREEE (reference sequence). V gave up 4 bases and J gave up 0 bases; unmatched junction bases: 8. This CDR3 is 16 amino acids long. Findings and caveats of the study: Responses of spike-specific T cells (both CD8+ and CD4+) reportedly showed substantial breadth after vaccination. Analytic work on TCR breadth and depth might have understated the full extent of total T cell responses. It was found that vaccine and placebo recipients had similar non-spike TCR breadth.

Clones were read by immunoSEQ multiplex PCR, and TCRdb kept only the in-frame ones, dropping some. In the table there are approximately 240,000 clones, 85% to 90% of which are singletons. Worth noting for this clone: Its antigen remains unidentified.

The sample here was peripheral blood, taken in a trial of Ad26.COV2.S vaccine versus placebo. This chain uses TRBV5-4 with TRBJ2-7; 9 positions agree with TRBD1. This TCR derives from a person between 18 and 59 years old who received the Ad26.COV2.S COVID-19 vaccine or a placebo. Here the CDR3 reads CASSPVPGQGSYEQYF. CDR3 sequence (DNA): TGTGCCAGCAGCCCCGTTCCGGGACAGGGCTCCTACGAGCAGTACTTC.